The 17 T cell receptor beta chains below come from one sample, sequenced in a study of human T cells and chemical hapten exposure (dated by TCRdb to the early 2020s). Library creation used RACE. Data came from a NextSeq 500. Through fastp at Q25 and MiXCR, TCRdb rebuilt clones from the public reads, retaining in-frame beta chains. Every CDR3 protein is listed once, alongside the most common genes and DNA of its rows. This sample lists about 400,000 distinct CDR3 sequences; around 6% were detected once. Of the sample, around 5.6% falls within the top ten clones. The time point tag for this specimen amounts to: patch test 2, 6 weeks after DPC sensitization. The meaning of the sample's treatment or condition label: therapeutic diphenylcyclopropenone sensitization with weekly scalp DPC. The sequencing here drew on whole blood, taken in connection with sensitization to the hapten diphenylcyclopropenone (DPC). Receptors were obtained from a woman aged 18-30 years with alopecia areata. Some clones in this sample may be carry-over from other donors' samples.

This clonotype was recorded at least ten times. V is TRBV28 and J is TRBJ2-1; D is possibly TRBD2 (7 bases). V shed 2 bases and J shed 6 bases, with 20 bases lying between them. There are 17 residues in the CDR3. In germline, CDR1 is MDHEN, CDR2 SYDVKM. CDR3: CASSLEVRGASINEQFF. DNA of the CDR3: TGTGCCAGCAGTTTAGAAGTCCGGGGGGCATCCATCAATGAGCAGTTCTTC.

This clonotype was detected many times. The V gene is TRBV4-1, the J gene TRBJ1-5; 7 bases are a match to TRBD1. The CDR3 is made up of 15 amino acids. CDR1 and CDR2 (germline): MGHRA, YSYEKL. After removal of 4 bases from V and 5 bases from J, the junction contained 8 bases not matched to a gene. Here the CDR3 reads CASSPLTGLDQPQHF. The DNA for the CDR3 is TGCGCCAGCAGCCCCTTGACAGGGCTGGATCAGCCCCAGCATTTT.

The genes are TRBV28 and TRBJ1-5; TRBD1 might be the D (6 bases). V lost 11 bases and J 3 bases, leaving 14 bases between the germline ends. This CDR3 is 13 amino acids long. CDR1 MDHEN and CDR2 SYDVKM come from the germline V gene. The CDR3 reads CAGNRDNNQPQHF. Here the CDR3 DNA reads TGTGCCGGCAACCGGGACAACAATCAGCCCCAGCATTTT.

This clonotype was detected a few times. J is TRBJ2-5 and V is TRBV14; maybe TRBD1 (5 bases). The V end was cut by 4 bases, the J end by 1 base, with 7 bases between. Germline CDR1 is SGHDN and CDR2 is FVKESK. The CDR3 consists of 13 residues. The CDR3 is CASSRRVQETQYF. CDR3 nucleotides: TGTGCCAGCAGCCGCAGGGTCCAAGAGACCCAGTACTTC.

This clonotype was counted many times. Here the CDR3 reads CASRRHRDSTQPQHF. As DNA, the CDR3 is TGTGCCAGCAGGCGGCACCGGGACAGTACTCAGCCCCAGCATTTT. The chain has TRBV6-2 or TRBV6-3 and TRBJ1-5; 7 bases line up with TRBD1. This CDR3 region has 15 residues. After removal of 6 bases from V and 6 bases from J, the junction contained 11 bases not matched to a gene. CDR1 is MNHEY, CDR2 SVGEGT, per germline.

V gene TRBV2 combines with J gene TRBJ2-1; D remains unclear. Germline V gene sequence: CDR1 SNHLY, CDR2 FYNNEI. V lost 7 bases, J lost 9 bases, and 10 bases lay in between. The CDR3 contains 11 residues. CDR3: CASTADGEQFF. The CDR3 region has the DNA TGTGCCAGCACCGCGGACGGTGAGCAGTTCTTC.

V gene TRBV28 combines with J gene TRBJ1-5; D gene ambiguous. The V end was cut by 5 bases, the J end by 0 bases, with 11 bases between. Germline V gene lookup returns CDR1 MDHEN and CDR2 SYDVKM. This CDR3 comprises 15 residues. CDR3 region: CASSPDWNSNQPQHF. For the CDR3, the DNA is TGTGCCAGCAGTCCTGATTGGAATAGCAATCAGCCCCAGCATTTT.

Comment on this clonotype: Given a much more abundant clone one base away, this may be a read error. The chain carries TRBV5-1 and TRBJ2-5, with D hard to call. Germline lookup yields CDR1 SGHRS and CDR2 YFSETQ. The CDR3 loop spans 13 amino acids. The CDR3 region has the DNA TGCGCCAGCAGCTTGGAGAATTTGGAGACCAAGTACTTC. It codes for CASSLENLETKYF.

The chain combines TRBV20-1 with TRBJ2-7, with D unresolved. This CDR3 region has 15 residues. V was clipped by 0 bases and J by 0 bases, with 12 bases between them. CDR1 DFQATT and CDR2 SNEGSKA come from the germline V gene (reference sequence). CDR3 in DNA: TGCAGTGCTAGAGATCTCGGCGGCAGCTCCTACGAGCAGTACTTC. Amino acids: CSARDLGGSSYEQYF.

This clonotype has a count of ten or more. The rearrangement joins TRBV4-1 to TRBJ2-3; unclear D gene. The CDR3 runs 17 residues. Trimming left V 0 bases short and J 2 bases short, with 15 bases between. Germline loops: CDR1 MGHRA, CDR2 YSYEKL. This CDR3 is CASSQEFSGSATDTQYF. The CDR3 nucleotides are TGCGCCAGCAGCCAAGAGTTTTCAGGAAGCGCCACAGATACGCAGTATTTT.

Worth noting for this clonotype: A read error may account for a junction end that differs from germline. V is TRBV7-7 and J is TRBJ2-1; D is unclear. Germline assignment: CDR1 SSHAT and CDR2 FNYEAQ (reference sequence). The CDR3 runs to 13 residues. The CDR3 region has the DNA TGTGCTAGCAGCCCTCAGAACCCGAGTGAGCAGTTCTTC. Translated, it gives CASSPQNPSEQFF.

In this sample, this clonotype turned up many times. This chain joins TRBV6-4 and TRBJ1-1; D call uncertain. The CDR3 totals 16 residues. Germline CDR1 reads MRHNA; CDR2 reads SNTAGT. The ends were cut back, 0 bases at V and 2 bases at J, with 13 bases in the middle. CDR3 DNA sequence: TGTGCCAGCAGTGACTCGAGGGCAGAAACTAACACTGAAGCTTTCTTT. It specifies CASSDSRAETNTEAFF.

This clonotype was seen a handful of times. The V and J genes are TRBV2 and TRBJ1-4, with TRBD1 matching 7 bases. Germline V CDR1 and CDR2: SNHLY, FYNNEI. V lost 5 bases and J lost 5; bases outside the gene matches: 11. CDR3 length: 16 residues. The CDR3 loop reads CASSKRSGTENEKLFF. CDR3 coding DNA: TGTGCCAGCAGTAAAAGATCCGGGACAGAAAATGAAAAACTGTTTTTT.

The rearrangement uses TRBV2 and TRBJ2-7; D is uncertain. CDR1 and CDR2 from the germline V gene are SNHLY and FYNNEI. Trimming left V 6 bases short and J 2 bases short, with 2 bases between. The CDR3 consists of 10 residues. Here the CDR3 DNA reads TGTGCCAGCAGGCCCTACGAGCAGTACTTC. Its translation: CASRPYEQYF.

This clonotype has a handful of counts. The CDR3 bases are TGTGCCAGCAGCCAATGGAGGGGGTCCTACAATGAGCAGTTCTTC. Residues: CASSQWRGSYNEQFF. The J gene is TRBJ2-1, the V gene TRBV16; D is possibly TRBD1 or TRBD2 (6 bases each). V gave up 1 base and J gave up 1 base, with 8 bases separating them. The length of the CDR3 is 15 residues. CDR1 and CDR2 (germline): KGHSY, FQNENV. Full variable domain (outside the CDR3, taken from reference TRBV16 and TRBJ2-1): GEEVAQTPKHLVRGEGQKAKLYCAPIKGHSYVFWYQQVLKNEFKFLISFQNENVFDETGMPKERFSAKCLPNSPCSLEIQATKLEDSAVYFCASSQWRGSYNEQFFGPGTRLTVL.

This rearrangement joins TRBV7-3 to TRBJ1-4, with D possibly being TRBD1 (6 bases). The V gene's germline CDR1 is SGHTA and CDR2 FQGTGA. V dropped 5 bases and J dropped 6 bases, with 22 bases sitting between them. The CDR3 runs 17 residues. Here the CDR3 DNA reads TGTGCCAGCAGCCGTTCGATCACAGGGAATGACGATGAAAAACTGTTTTTT. Its protein is CASSRSITGNDDEKLFF.

This clonotype showed up just a few times. The genes are TRBV9 and TRBJ2-3; TRBD1 is a possible D gene (6 bases). CDR3 size: 12 residues. The V end lost 1 base, the J end lost 6 bases, and 6 bases lay between the germline ends. Germline V gene lookup returns CDR1 SGDLS and CDR2 YYNGEE. The CDR3 sequence is CASSVTGDTQYF. DNA of the CDR3: TGTGCCAGCAGCGTAACAGGGGATACGCAGTATTTT.